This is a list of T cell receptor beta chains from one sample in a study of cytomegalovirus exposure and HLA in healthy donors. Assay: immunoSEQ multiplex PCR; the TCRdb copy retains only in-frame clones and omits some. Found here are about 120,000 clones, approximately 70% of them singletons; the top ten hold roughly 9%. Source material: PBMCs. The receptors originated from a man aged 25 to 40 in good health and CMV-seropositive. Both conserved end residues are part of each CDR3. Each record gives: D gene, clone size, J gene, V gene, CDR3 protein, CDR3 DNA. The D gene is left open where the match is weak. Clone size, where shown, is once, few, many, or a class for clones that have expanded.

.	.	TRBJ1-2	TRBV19	CASSIRRGVGANYGYTF	TGTGCCAGTAGTATTCGGCGGGGAGTTGGAGCTAACTATGGCTACACCTTC
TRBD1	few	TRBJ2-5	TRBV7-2	CASTKGTGRAQYF	TGTGCCAGCACCAAGGGGACAGGGCGGGCCCAGTACTTC
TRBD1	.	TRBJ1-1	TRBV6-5	CASSVQGAPTEAFF	TGTGCCAGCAGTGTACAGGGGGCGCCCACTGAAGCTTTCTTT
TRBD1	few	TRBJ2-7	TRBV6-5	CATKLRDSREQYF	TGTGCCACCAAGTTACGGGACAGTCGCGAGCAGTACTTC
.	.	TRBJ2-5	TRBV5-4	CASSLGTRGTETQYF	TGTGCCAGCAGCTTGGGAACAAGAGGTACGGAGACCCAGTACTTC
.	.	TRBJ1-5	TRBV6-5	CASSGGMGQPQHF	TGTGCCAGTTCGGGGGGAATGGGTCAGCCCCAGCATTTT
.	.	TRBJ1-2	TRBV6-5	CASSYGMDYGYTF	TGTGCCAGCAGTTACGGCATGGACTATGGCTACACCTTC
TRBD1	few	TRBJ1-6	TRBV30	CAWSHIGTGLNSPLHF	TGTGCCTGGAGTCACATCGGGACAGGCCTTAATTCACCCCTCCACTTT
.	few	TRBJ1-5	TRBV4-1	CASSQEPLRGNQPQHF	TGCGCCAGCAGCCAAGAACCCTTAAGAGGCAATCAGCCCCAGCATTTT
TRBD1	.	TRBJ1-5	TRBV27	CASSTGGQPQHF	TGTGCCAGCAGCACAGGGGGTCAGCCCCAGCATTTT
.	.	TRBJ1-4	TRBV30	CAWSRTGEKLFF	TGTGCCTGGAGTAGGACTGGTGAAAAACTGTTTTTT
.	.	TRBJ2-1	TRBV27	CGSSFFRRDFRSYNEQFF	TGTGGCAGCAGTTTTTTCCGTCGGGACTTCCGCTCCTACAATGAGCAGTTCTTC
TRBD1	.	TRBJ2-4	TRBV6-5	CASSSSTGGNIQYF	TGTGCCAGCAGTTCTTCAACAGGGGGAAACATTCAGTACTTC
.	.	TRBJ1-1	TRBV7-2	CASSPQDSRTEAFF	TGTGCCAGCAGCCCCCAAGACAGTCGCACTGAAGCTTTCTTT
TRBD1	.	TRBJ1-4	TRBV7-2	CASSLDRGLNEKLFF	TGTGCCAGCAGCTTGGACAGGGGGCTTAATGAAAAACTGTTTTTT
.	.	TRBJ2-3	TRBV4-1	CASSKWGVGTDTQYF	TGCGCCAGCTCAAAATGGGGGGTGGGCACAGATACGCAGTATTTT
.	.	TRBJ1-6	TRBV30	CAWNQPGGNSPLHF	TGTGCCTGGAACCAACCGGGGGGAAATTCACCCCTCCACTTT
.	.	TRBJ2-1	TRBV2	CASGLDSYNEQFF	TGTGCCAGCGGTTTGGACAGTTACAATGAGCAGTTCTTC
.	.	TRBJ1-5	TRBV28	CASSVPSGQPQHF	TGTGCCAGCAGTGTCCCCTCAGGGCAGCCCCAGCATTTT
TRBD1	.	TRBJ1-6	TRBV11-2	CASSFETGTISPLHF	TGTGCCAGCAGCTTCGAGACAGGGACGATTTCACCCCTCCACTTT
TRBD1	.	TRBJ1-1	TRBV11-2	CASSLLGQQNTEAFF	TGTGCCAGCAGCTTATTGGGACAGCAGAACACTGAAGCTTTCTTT
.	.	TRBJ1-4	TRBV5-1	CARTPDRREKLFF	TGCGCCAGGACCCCCGACAGGCGGGAAAAACTGTTTTTT
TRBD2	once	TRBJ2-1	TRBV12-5	CASGPRTGLAGGREQFF	TGTGCTAGTGGCCCCAGAACGGGACTAGCGGGGGGTAGAGAGCAGTTCTTC
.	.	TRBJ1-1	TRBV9	CASSGSEVEGAEAFF	TGTGCCAGCAGCGGATCCGAGGTGGAGGGCGCTGAAGCTTTCTTT
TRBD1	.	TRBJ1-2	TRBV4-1	CASSQVTGDYGYTF	TGCGCCAGCAGCCAAGTAACAGGGGACTATGGCTACACCTTC
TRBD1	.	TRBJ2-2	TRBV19	CASSIRSGTGSLANTGELFF	TGTGCCAGTAGTATAAGGTCCGGGACAGGGAGCCTTGCGAACACCGGGGAGCTGTTTTTT
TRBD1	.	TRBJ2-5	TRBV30	CAWSANYGTGGFGETQYF	TGTGCCTGGAGCGCCAACTACGGGACAGGGGGTTTTGGAGAGACCCAGTACTTC
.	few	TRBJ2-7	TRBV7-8	CASSLVLYEQYF	TGTGCCAGCAGCTTAGTGCTATACGAGCAGTACTTC
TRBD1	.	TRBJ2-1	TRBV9	CASSPLGGTGGEEQFF	TGTGCCAGCAGCCCACTGGGAGGGACAGGGGGGGAGGAGCAGTTCTTC
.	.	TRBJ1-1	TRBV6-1	CASSEAGGGTEAFF	TGTGCCAGCAGTGAAGCGGGGGGGGGCACTGAAGCTTTCTTT
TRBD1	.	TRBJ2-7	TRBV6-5	CASSPTGDKQYF	TGTGCCAGCTCACCCACAGGGGATAAGCAGTACTTC